This T cell receptor beta chain was documented in a study of metastatic and nonmetastatic thyroid tumors (dated by TCRdb to 2019 to 2021). Study-wide context: Repertoires from peripheral blood and from tumor or nodule tissue samples of malignant and benign thyroid patients were compared.

No patient had received any treatment before thyroid surgery. The study retrospectively analysed patient clinical samples collected from about 2012 to 2019 using T-cell receptor beta sequencing. The study at large found these results: In both blood and tumor samples, TCR beta diversity was reported to be significantly higher in malignant tumors than in benign nodules.

CDR1 and CDR2 are read off the germline V gene (reference sequence) as SEHNR and FQNEAQ. Counted from cysteine to phenylalanine, this CDR3 has 14 amino acids. Kept here is only the CDR3 DNA, which spans 42 bases and is read in frame from base 1. Unmatched junction bases come to 6, with V trimmed by 7 bases and J by 1 base. The method behind the library was PCR. The instrument given in TCRdb is Illumina HiSeq 4000. High-throughput sequencing was used to profile the TCR beta-chain CDR3 region of each patient. Per the original workflow: The researchers built a classifier to tell apart papillary thyroid cancer patients with distant metastasis, based on CDR3 differences among clinicopathological groups. The Shannon index was used to measure repertoire diversity, and the Morisita-Horn index was used to measure how similar tumor and blood repertoires were. TCRdb ran its own pipeline on the public reads, namely fastp trimming at Q25 and MiXCR clone calling, and kept in-frame beta chains. TCRdb, not the authors, supplied the V and J calls. The sample table lists tens of thousands of clones, roughly a quarter of them with a count of one. Approximately 12% of the sample is taken by the ten largest.

Many counts were recorded for this clone. It lacks a known antigen. It has no much larger one-base neighbor in the sample; base qualities were not kept. The material sequenced was tumor tissue. This sequence originates from a male donor with papillary thyroid cancer or a benign thyroid nodule (not recorded which). Some clones in this sample may be carry-over from other donors' samples. The V and J genes are TRBV7-9 and TRBJ1-1, with 7 central nucleotides matching TRBD1. The CDR3 is CASNMWDRNTEAFF. Here is the DNA: TGTGCCAGCAACATGTGGGACAGGAACACTGAAGCTTTCTTT.